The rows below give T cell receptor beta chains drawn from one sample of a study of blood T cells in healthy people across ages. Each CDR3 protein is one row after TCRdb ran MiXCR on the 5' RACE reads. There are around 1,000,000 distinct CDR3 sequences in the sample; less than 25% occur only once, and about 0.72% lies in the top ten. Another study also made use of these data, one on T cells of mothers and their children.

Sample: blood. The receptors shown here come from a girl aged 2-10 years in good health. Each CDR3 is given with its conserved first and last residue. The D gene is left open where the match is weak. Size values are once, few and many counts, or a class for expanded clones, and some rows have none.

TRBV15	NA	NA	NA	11	CATRTDGAQYF
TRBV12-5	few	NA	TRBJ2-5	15	CASGSLQEDQETQYF
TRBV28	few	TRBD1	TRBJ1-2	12	CASRLTGHGYTF
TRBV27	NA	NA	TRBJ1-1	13	CASKEIGELKAFF
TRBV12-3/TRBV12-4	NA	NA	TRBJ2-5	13	CASSLGHLREQYF
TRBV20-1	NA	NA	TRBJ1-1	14	CSASRPLPATEAFF
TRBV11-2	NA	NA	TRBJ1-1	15	CASSLDIGRNTEAFF
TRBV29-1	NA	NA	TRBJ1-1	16	CSVEAGGRDLNTEAFF
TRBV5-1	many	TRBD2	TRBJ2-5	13	CASSFREGETQYF
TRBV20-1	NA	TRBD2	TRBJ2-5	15	CSASTPTSPQETQYF
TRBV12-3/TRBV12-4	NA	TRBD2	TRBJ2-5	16	CASSLYGLAGQETQYF
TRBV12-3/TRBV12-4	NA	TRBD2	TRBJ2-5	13	CASSATSNNEQLF
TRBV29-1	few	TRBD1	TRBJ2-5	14	CSVARGSDQETQYF
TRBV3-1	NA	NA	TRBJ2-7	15	CASSLSYPSEYEQYF
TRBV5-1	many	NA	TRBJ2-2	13	CASNRENTGELFF
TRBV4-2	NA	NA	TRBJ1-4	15	CASSQNSATNEKLFF
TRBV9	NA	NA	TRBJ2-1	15	CASSVGGNGYNEQFF
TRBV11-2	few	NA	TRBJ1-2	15	CASSGLLGAYYGYTF
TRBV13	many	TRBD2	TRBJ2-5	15	CASSRAGGLRETQYF
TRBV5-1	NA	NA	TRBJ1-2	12	CASSRGLGGYTF
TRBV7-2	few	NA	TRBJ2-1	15	CASSADALSYNEQFF
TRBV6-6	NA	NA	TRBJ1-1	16	CASSYYNRASNTEAFF
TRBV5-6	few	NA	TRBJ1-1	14	CASSLDWGGTEAFF